This T cell receptor beta chain was recorded in a study of T cell repertoires in cytomegalovirus infection. The CDR3 consists of 15 residues. Germline CDR1 is LNHDA and CDR2 is SQIVND (reference sequence). Losses at the gene ends were 5 bases for V and 4 bases for J; bases not matched to a gene: 6. Overall study findings and caveats: In two of eight donors, the top clonotype was HLA-C-restricted CMV-specific.

Using its own MiXCR run on the reads, TCRdb lists one record per CDR3 protein. In the table there are hundreds of thousands of distinct CDR3 sequences, under 40% of which are singletons. This clonotype has more than one count but fewer than ten. Its specificity is not known. The chain recombines TRBV19 with TRBJ2-3; 10 bases align to TRBD1. This sequence originates from a human donor in good health (CMV status not recorded). Some clones in this sample may be carry-over from other donors' samples. The sequencing used cultured CD8+ T cells from PBMCs, collected from culture after CMV antigen stimulation. CDR3 sequence (DNA): TGTGCCAGTAGTCAGGGACAGGGGTGGTCAGATACGCAGTATTTT. This encodes CASSQGQGWSDTQYF.